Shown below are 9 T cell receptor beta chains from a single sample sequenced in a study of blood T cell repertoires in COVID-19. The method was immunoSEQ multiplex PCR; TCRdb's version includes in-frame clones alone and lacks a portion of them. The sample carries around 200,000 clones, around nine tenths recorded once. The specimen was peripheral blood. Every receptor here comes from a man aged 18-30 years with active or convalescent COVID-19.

This CDR3 is CASSDTYEQYF. As DNA, the CDR3 is TGTGCCAGCAGCGACACCTACGAGCAGTACTTC. The rearrangement joins TRBV14 to TRBJ2-7; no reliable D call. This CDR3 spans 11 amino acids. The germline V gene encodes CDR1 SGHDN and CDR2 FVKESK. The V and J ends lost 5 bases and 2 bases respectively, with 4 bases between them.

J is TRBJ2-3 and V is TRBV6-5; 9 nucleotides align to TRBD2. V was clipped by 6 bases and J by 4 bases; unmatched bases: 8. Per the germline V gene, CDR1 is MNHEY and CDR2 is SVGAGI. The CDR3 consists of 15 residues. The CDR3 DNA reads TGTGCCAGCAGATTTAGCGGGAGCAGGTCAGATACGCAGTATTTT. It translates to CASRFSGSRSDTQYF.

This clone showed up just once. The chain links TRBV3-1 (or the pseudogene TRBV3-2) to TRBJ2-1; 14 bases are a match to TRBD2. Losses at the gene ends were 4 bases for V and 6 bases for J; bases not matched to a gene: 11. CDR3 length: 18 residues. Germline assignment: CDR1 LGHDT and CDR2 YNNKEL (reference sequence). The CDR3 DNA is TGTGCCAGCAGCCCCCGACTAGCGGGGGGGTTTTTGAGCAATGAGCAGTTCTTC. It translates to CASSPRLAGGFLSNEQFF.

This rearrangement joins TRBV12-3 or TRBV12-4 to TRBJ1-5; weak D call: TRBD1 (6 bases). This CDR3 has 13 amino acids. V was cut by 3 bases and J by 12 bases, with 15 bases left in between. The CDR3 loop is CASSFGTGHHQHF. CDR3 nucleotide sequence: TGTGCCAGCAGTTTCGGGACGGGACATCACCAGCATTTT.

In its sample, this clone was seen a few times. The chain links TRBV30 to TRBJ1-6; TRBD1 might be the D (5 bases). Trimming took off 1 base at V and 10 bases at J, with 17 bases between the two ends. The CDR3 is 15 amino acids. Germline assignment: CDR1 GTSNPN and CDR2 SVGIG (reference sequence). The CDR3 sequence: CAWSAFDGGGSPLHF. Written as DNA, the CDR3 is TGTGCCTGGAGTGCCTTTGACGGGGGTGGCTCACCCCTCCACTTT.

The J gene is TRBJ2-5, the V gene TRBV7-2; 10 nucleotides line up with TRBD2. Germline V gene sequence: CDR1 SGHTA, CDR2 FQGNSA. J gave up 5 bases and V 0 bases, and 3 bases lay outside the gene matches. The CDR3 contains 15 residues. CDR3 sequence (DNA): TGTGCCAGCAGCTTAGCGCAAGCGGGAGGGGAGACCCAGTACTTC. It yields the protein CASSLAQAGGETQYF.

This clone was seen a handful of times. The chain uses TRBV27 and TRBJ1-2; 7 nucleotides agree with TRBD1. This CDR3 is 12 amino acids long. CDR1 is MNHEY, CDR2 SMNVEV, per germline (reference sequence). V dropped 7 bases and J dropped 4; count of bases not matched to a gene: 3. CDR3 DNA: TGTGCCAGCAAACAGGGGTCCTATGGCTACACCTTC. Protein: CASKQGSYGYTF.

The chain's CDR3 is CASRAEFNSGNTIYF. As DNA, the CDR3 is TGTGCCAGCAGGGCAGAATTTAACTCTGGAAACACCATATATTTT. The rearrangement joins TRBV6-5 to TRBJ1-3; unclear D gene. Germline CDR1 MNHEY, CDR2 SVGAGI. The V end was cut by 6 bases, the J end by 0 bases, with 12 bases between. This CDR3 is built from 15 residues.

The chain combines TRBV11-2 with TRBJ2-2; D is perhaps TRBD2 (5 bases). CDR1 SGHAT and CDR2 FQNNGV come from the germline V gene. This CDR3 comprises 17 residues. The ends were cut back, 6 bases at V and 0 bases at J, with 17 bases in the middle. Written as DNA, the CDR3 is TGTGCCAGCAGTCCAGACCTAGCCCTCACGAACACCGGGGAGCTGTTTTTT. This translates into CASSPDLALTNTGELFF.